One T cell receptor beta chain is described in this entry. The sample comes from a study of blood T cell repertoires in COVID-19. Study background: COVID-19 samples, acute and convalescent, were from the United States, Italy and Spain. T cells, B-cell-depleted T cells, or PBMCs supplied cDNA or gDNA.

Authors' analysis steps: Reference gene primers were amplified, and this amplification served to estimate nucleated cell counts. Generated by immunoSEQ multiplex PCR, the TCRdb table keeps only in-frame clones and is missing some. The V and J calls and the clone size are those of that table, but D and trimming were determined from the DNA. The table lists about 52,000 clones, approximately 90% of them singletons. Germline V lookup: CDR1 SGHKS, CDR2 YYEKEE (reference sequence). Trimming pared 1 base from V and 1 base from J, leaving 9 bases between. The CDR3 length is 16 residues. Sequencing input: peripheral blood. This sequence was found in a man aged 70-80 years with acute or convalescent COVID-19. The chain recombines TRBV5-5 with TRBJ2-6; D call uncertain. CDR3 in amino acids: CASSLFPESGANVLTF. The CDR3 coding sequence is TGTGCCAGCAGCTTGTTCCCAGAATCTGGGGCCAACGTCCTGACTTTC.